This T cell receptor beta chain was sequenced for a study of OX40 agonist ivuxolimab in advanced cancers. Whole-study context: The study enrolled dose-escalation patients with hepatocellular carcinoma, melanoma, renal cell or head and neck cancer. Study-wide results and limits: Some nonresponders likewise displayed low normalized T-cell clonal expansion. Clones of CD4+ and CD8+ blood T cells grew by week 6 at doses of 0.1 to 3.0 mg/kg.

The CDR3 length is 14 residues. Germline CDR1 reads SGHRS; CDR2 reads YFSETQ. The ends were cut back, 6 bases at V and 2 bases at J, with 14 bases in the middle. Notes on this clone: Its antigen is unidentified.

This table comes from immunoSEQ multiplex PCR, and its TCRdb copy is limited to in-frame clones, with some not included. The data contain approximately 70,000 clones, around 79% of them singletons. The study sampled blood at baseline, cycle 4 day 1, and cycle 7 day 1. This sequence was found in an adult with an advanced solid tumor such as melanoma, head and neck, liver or kidney cancer. V is TRBV5-1 and J is TRBJ1-2; D gene unclear. The source was CD4+ or CD8+ T cells sorted from blood, collected in a trial of the OX40 agonist ivuxolimab. Written as DNA, the CDR3 is TGCGCCAGCAAGTCAGGCACGGCGAACTATGGCTACACCTTC. Encoded protein: CASKSGTANYGYTF.